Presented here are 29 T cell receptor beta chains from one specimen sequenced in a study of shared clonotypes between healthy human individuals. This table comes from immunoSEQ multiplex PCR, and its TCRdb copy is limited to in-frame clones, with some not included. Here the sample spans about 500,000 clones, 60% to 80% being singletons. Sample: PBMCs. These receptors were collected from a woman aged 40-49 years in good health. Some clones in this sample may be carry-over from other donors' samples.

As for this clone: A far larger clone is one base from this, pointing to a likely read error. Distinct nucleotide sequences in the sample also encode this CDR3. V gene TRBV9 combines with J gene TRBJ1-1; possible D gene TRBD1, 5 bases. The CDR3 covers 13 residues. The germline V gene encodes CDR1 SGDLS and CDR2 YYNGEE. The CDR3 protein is CASSKGMNTEAFF. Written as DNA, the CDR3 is TGTGCCAGCAGCAAGGGGATGAACACTGAGGCTTTCTTT.

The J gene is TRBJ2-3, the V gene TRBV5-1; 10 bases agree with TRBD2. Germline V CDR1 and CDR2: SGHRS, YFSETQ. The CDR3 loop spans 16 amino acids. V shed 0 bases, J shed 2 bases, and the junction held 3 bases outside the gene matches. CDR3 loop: CASSLVLAGFTDTQYF. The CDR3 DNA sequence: TGCGCCAGCAGCTTGGTACTAGCGGGATTCACAGATACGCAGTATTTT.

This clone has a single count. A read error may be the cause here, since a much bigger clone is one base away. CDR3 in amino acids: CASSNLAGDTQYF. The CDR3 DNA reads TGTGCCAGCTCAAACCTAGCGGGGGATACGCAGTATTTT. This chain connects TRBV18 to TRBJ2-3, with 9 bases matching TRBD2. Germline V lookup: CDR1 KGHSH, CDR2 LQKENI. J was trimmed by 6 bases and V by 5 bases; bases with no gene match: 3. This CDR3 spans 13 amino acids.

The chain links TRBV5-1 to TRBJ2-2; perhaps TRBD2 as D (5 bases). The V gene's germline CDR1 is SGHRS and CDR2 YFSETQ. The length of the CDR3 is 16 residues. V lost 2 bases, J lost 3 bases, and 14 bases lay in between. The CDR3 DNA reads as TGCGCCAGCAGCTTCAGCGGTTCAAAGGACACCGGGGAGCTGTTTTTT. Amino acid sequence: CASSFSGSKDTGELFF.

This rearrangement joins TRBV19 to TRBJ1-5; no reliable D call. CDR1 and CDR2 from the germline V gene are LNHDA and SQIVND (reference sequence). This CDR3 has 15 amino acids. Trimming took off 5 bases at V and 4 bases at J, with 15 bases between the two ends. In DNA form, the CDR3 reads TGTGCCAGTAGTCCGATGCCGGGGAGGAATCAGCCCCAGCATTTT. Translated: CASSPMPGRNQPQHF.

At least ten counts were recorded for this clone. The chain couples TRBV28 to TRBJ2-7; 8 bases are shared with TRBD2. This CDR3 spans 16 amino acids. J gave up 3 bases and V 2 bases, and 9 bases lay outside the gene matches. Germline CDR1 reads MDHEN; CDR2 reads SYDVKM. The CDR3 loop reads CASSLLIAGNLYEQYF. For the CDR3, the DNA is TGTGCCAGCAGTTTACTGATAGCGGGAAATCTCTACGAGCAGTACTTC.

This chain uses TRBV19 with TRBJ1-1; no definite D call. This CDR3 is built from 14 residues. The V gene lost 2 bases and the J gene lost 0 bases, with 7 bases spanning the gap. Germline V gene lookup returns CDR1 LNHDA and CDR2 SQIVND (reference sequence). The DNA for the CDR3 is TGTGCCAGTAGTATAAGGCGTGTGAACACTGAAGCTTTCTTT. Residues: CASSIRRVNTEAFF.

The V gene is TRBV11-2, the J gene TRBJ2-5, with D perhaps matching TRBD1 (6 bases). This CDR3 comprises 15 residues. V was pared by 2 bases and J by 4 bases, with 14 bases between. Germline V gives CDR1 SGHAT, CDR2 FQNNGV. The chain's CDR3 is CASSLNPQGSETQYF. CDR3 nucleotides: TGTGCCAGCAGCTTAAATCCACAGGGATCAGAGACCCAGTACTTC.

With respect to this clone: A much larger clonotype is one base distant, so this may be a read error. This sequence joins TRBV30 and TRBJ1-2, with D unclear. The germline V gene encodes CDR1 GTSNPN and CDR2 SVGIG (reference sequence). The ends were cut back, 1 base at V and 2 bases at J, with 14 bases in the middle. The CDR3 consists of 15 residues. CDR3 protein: CAWSAPGRANYGYTF. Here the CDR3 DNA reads TGTGCCTGGAGTGCGCCGGGAAGGGCGAACTATGGCTACACCTTC.

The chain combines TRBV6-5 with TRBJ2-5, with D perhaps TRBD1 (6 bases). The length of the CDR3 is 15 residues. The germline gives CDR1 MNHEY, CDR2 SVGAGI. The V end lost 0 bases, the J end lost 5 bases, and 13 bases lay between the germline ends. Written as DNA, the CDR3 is TGTGCCAGCAGTTACTCGAGGGGGATTGGTGAGACCCAGTACTTC. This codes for CASSYSRGIGETQYF.

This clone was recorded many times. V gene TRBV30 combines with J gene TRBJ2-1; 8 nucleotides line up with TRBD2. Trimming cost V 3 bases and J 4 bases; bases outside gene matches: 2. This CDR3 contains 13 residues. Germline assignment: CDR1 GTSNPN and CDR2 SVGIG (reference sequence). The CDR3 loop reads CAWSTSGYNEQFF. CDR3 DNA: TGTGCCTGGAGCACTAGCGGATACAATGAGCAGTTCTTC.

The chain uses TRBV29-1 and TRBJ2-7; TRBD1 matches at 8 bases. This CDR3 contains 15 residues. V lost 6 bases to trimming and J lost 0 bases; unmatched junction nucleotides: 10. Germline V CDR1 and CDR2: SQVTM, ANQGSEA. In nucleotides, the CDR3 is TGCAGCGTCCTGACAGGGGAGTTTCTCTCCTACGAGCAGTACTTC. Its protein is CSVLTGEFLSYEQYF.

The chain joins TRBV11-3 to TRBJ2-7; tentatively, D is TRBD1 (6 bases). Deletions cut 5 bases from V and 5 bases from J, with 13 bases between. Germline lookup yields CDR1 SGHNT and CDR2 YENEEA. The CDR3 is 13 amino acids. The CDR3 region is CASSIQGVHEQYF. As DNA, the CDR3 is TGTGCCAGCAGCATACAGGGAGTCCACGAGCAGTACTTC.

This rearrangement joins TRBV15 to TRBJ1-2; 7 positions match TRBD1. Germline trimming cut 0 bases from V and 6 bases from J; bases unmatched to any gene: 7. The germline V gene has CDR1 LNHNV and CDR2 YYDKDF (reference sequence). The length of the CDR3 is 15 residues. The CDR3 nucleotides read TGTGCCACCAGCAGAGAATTGTGGGACAGCCATGGCTACACCTTC. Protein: CATSRELWDSHGYTF.

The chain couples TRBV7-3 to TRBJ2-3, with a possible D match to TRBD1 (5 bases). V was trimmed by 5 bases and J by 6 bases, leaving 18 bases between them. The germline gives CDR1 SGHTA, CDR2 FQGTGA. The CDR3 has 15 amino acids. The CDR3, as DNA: TGTGCCAGCAGCCCCTGGACATCAGAGAGGGATACGCAGTATTTT. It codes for CASSPWTSERDTQYF.

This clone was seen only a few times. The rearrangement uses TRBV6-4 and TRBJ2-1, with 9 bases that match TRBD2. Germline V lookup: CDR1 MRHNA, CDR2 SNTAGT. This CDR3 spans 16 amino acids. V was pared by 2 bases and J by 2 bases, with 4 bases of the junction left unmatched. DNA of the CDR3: TGTGCCAGCAGTGACGGGGCGGGAGGGCCCTACAATGAGCAGTTCTTC. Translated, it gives CASSDGAGGPYNEQFF.

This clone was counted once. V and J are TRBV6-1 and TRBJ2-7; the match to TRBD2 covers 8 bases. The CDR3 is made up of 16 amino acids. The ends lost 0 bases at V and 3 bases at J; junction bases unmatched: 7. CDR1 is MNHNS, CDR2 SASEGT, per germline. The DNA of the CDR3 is TGTGCCAGCAGTGAAGCACTTAAAGCGGGAGTCTACGAGCAGTACTTC. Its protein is CASSEALKAGVYEQYF.

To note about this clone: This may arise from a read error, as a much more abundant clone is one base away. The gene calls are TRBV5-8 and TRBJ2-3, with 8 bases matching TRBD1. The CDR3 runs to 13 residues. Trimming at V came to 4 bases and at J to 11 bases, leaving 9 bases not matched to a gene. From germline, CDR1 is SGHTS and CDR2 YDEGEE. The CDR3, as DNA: TGTGCCAGCAGCCGGACAGGGATCCTAGTGCAGTATTTT. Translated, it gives CASSRTGILVQYF.

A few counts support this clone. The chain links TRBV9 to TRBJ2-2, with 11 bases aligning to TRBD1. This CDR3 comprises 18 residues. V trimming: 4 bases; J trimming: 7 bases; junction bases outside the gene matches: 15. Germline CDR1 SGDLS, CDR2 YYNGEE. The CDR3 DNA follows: TGTGCCAGCAGCCCCAAAACCCATGGGACAGGGGGGTACGGGGAGCTGTTTTTT. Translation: CASSPKTHGTGGYGELFF.

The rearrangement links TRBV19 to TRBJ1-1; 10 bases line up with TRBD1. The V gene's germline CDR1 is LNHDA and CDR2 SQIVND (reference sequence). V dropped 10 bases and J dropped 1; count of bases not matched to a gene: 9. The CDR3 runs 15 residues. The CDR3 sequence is CATRQGAFGNTEAFF. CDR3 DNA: TGTGCCACTAGACAGGGGGCTTTCGGGAACACTGAAGCTTTCTTT. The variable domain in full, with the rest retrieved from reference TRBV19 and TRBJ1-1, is DGGITQSPKYLFRKEGQNVTLSCEQNLNHDAMYWYRQDPGQGLRLIYYSQIVNDFQKGDIAEGYSVSREKKESFPLTVTSAQKNPTAFYLCATRQGAFGNTEAFFGQGTRLTVV.

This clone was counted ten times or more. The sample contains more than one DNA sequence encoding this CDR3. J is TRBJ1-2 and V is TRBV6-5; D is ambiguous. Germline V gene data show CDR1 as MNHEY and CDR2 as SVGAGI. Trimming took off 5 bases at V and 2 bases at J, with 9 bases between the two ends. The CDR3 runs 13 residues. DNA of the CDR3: TGTGCCAGCAGTCCTTCTCCCAACTATGGCTACACCTTC. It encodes CASSPSPNYGYTF.

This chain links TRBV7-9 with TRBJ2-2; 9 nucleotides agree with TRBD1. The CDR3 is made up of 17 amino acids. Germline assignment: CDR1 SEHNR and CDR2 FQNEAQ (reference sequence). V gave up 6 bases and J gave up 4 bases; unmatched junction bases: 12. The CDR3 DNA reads TGTGCCAGCAGTCCGAGATCACAGGGGGCGCCCACCGGGGAGCTGTTTTTT. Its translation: CASSPRSQGAPTGELFF.

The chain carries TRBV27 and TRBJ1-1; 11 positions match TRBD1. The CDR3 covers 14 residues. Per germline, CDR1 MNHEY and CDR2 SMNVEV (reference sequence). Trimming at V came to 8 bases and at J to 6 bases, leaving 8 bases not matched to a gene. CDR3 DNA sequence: TGTGCCAGCTCCACGGACAGGGGGCGGGCTGAAGCTTTCTTT. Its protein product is CASSTDRGRAEAFF.

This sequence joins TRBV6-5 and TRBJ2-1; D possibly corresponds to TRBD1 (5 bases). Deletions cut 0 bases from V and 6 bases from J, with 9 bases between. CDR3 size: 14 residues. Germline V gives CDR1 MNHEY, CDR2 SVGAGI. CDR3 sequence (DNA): TGTGCCAGCAGTTACTCAGGTGGGGCCAATGAGCAGTTCTTC. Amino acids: CASSYSGGANEQFF.

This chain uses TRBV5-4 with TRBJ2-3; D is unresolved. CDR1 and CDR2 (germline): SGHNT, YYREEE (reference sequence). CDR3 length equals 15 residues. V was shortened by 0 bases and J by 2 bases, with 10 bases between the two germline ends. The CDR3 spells CASSLGQLSTDTQYF. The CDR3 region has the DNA TGTGCCAGCAGCTTGGGCCAATTATCCACAGATACGCAGTATTTT.

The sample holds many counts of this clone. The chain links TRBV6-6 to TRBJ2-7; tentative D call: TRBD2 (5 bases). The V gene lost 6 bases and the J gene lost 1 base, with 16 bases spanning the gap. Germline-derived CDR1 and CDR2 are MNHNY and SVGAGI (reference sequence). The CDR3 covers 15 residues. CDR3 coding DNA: TGTGCCAGCAGCGTCTCTACGGACTCATCCTACGAGCAGTACTTC. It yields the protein CASSVSTDSSYEQYF.

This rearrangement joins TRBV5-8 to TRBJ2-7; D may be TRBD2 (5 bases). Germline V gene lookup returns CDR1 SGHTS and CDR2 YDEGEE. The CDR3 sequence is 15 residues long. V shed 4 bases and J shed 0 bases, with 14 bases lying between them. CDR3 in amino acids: CASSTGALDSYEQYF. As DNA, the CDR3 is TGTGCCAGCAGCACTGGTGCACTAGACTCCTACGAGCAGTACTTC.

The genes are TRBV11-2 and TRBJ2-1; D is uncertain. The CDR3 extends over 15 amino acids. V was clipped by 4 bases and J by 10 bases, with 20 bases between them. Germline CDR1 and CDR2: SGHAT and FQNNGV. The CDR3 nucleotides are TGTGCCAGCAGCTCCCAACCCCCCCTACCAGTCGAGCAGTTCTTC. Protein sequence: CASSSQPPLPVEQFF.

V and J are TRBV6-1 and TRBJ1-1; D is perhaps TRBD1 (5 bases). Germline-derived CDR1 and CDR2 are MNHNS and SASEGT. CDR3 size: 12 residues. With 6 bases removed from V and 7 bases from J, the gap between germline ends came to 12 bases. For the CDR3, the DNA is TGTGCCAGCAGGTCAGGGACGGATGAAGCTTTCTTT. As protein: CASRSGTDEAFF.